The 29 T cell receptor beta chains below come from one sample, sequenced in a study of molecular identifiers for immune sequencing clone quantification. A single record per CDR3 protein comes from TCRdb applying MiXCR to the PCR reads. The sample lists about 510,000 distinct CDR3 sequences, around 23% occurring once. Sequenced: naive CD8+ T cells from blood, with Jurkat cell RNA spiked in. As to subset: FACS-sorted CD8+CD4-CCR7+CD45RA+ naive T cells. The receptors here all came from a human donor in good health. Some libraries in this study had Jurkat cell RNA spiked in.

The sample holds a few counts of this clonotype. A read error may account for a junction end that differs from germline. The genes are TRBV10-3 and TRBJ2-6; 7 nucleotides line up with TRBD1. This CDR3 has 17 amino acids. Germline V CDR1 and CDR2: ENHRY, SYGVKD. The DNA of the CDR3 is TGTGCCATCAGTCGAGGGGACAGCCTGTCTGGGGCCAACGTCCTGCCTTTC. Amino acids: CAISRGDSLSGANVLPF.

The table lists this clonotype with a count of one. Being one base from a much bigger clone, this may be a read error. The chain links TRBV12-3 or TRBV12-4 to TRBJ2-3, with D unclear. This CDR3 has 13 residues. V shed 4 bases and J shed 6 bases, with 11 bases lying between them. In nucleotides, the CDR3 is TGTGCCAGCAGTTCTACGCTAGGTGATACGCAGTATTTT. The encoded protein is CASSSTLGDTQYF.

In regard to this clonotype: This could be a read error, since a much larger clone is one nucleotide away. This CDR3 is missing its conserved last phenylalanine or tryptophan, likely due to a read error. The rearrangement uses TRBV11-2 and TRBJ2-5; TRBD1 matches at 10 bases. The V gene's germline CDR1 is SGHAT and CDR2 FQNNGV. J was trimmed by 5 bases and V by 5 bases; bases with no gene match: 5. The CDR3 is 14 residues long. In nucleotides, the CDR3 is TGTGCCAGCAGCACCTGGGACAGGGGTGAGACCCAGTACTTA. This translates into CASSTWDRGETQYL.

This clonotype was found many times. CDR3 in DNA: TGCGCCAGCAGCTTGGTGGACAAAAGAGGGACCCAGTACTTC. Translated, it gives CASSLVDKRGTQYF. The V call is TRBV5-1, the J call TRBJ2-5, with D possibly TRBD1 on 5 matching bases. Germline loops: CDR1 SGHRS, CDR2 YFSETQ. This CDR3 is built from 14 residues. With 0 bases removed from V and 7 bases from J, the gap between germline ends came to 13 bases.

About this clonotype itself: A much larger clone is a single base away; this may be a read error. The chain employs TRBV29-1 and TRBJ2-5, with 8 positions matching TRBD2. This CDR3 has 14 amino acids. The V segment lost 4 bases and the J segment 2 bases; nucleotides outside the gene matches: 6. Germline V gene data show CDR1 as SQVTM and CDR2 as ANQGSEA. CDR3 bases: TGCAGCGTTGTGGGACTAGGGCGGCAAGAGACCCAGTACTTC. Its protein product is CSVVGLGRQETQYF.

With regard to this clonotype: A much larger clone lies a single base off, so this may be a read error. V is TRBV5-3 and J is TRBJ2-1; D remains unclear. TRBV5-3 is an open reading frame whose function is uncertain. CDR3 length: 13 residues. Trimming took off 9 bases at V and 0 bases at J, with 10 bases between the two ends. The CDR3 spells CATEASSYNEQFF. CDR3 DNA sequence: TGTGCCACCGAGGCTAGCTCCTACAATGAGCAGTTCTTC.

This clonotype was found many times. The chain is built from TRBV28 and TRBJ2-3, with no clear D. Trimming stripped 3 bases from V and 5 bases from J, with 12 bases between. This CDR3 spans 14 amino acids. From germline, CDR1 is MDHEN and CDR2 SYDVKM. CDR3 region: CASSFLGRQDTQYF. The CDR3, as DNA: TGTGCCAGCAGTTTTTTGGGCCGGCAAGATACGCAGTATTTT.

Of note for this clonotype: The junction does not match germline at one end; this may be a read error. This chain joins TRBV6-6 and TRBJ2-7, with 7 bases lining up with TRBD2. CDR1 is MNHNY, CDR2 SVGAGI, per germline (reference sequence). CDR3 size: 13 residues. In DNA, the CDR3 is TGTGCCAGCAGTTCCGGGACTACCTACGAGCGGTACTTC. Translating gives CASSSGTTYERYF.

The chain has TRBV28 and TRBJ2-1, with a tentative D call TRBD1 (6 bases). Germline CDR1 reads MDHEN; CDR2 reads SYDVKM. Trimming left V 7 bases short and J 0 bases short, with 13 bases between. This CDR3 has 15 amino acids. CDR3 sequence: CASTLGQSSYNEQFF. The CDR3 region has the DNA TGTGCCAGCACCCTGGGACAAAGCTCCTACAATGAGCAGTTCTTC. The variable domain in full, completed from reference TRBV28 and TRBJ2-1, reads DVKVTQSSRYLVKRTGEKVFLECVQDMDHENMFWYRQDPGLGLRLIYFSYDVKMKEKGDIPEGYSVSREKKERFSLILESASTNQTSMYLCASTLGQSSYNEQFFGPGTRLTVL.

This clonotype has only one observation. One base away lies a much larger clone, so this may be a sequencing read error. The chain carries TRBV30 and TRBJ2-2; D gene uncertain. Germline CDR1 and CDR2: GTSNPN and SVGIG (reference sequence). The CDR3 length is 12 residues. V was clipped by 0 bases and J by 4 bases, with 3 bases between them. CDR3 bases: TGTGCCTGGAGTGTGAGCACCGGGGAGCTGTTTTTT. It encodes CAWSVSTGELFF.

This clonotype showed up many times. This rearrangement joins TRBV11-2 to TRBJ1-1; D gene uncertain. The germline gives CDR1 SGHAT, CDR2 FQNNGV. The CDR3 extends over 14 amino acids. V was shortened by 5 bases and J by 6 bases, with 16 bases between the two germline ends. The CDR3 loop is CASSPGRGAPEAFF. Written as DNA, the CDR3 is TGTGCCAGCAGCCCAGGTCGGGGAGCCCCTGAAGCTTTCTTT.

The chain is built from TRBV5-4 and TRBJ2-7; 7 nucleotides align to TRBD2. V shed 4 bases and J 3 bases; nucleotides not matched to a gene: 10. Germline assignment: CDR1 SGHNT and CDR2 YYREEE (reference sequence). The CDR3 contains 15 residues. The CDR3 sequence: CASSGVETSSYEQYF. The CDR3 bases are TGTGCCAGCAGCGGGGTGGAGACTAGCAGCTACGAGCAGTACTTC.

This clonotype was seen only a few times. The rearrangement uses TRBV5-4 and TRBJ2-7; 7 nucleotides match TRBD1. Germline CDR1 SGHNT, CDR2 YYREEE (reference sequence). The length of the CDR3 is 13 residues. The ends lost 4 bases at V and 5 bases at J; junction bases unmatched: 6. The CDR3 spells CASSPTGFNEQYF. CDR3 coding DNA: TGTGCCAGCAGCCCGACAGGGTTCAACGAGCAGTACTTC.

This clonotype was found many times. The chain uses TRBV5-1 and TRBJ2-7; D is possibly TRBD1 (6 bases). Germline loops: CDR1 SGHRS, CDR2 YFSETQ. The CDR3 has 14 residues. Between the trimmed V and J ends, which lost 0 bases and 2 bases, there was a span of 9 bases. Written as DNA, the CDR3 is TGCGCCAGCAGCTTGGAGCCAGGGGCCTACGAGCAGTACTTC. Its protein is CASSLEPGAYEQYF.

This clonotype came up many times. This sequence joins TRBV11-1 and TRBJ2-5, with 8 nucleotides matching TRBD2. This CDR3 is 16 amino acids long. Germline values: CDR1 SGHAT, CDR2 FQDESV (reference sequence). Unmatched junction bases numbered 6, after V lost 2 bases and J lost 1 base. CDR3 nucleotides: TGTGCCAGCAGCTTACATTCTAGCGGGTTCCAAGAGACCCAGTACTTC. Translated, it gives CASSLHSSGFQETQYF.

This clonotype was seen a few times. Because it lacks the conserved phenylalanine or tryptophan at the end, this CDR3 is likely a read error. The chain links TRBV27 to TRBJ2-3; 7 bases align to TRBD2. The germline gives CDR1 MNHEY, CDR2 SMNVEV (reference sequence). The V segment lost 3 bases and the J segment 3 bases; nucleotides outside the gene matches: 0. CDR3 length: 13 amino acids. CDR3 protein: CASSLRGTDTQYL. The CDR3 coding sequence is TGTGCCAGCAGTTTGCGGGGGACAGATACGCAGTATCTT.

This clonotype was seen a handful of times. The CDR3 reads CASSFGSSEQYF. In DNA, the CDR3 is TGTGCCAGCAGCTTTGGGAGCAGCGAGCAGTACTTC. The rearrangement links TRBV11-3 to TRBJ2-7; maybe TRBD2 (5 bases). This CDR3 region has 12 residues. The germline V gene encodes CDR1 SGHNT and CDR2 YENEEA. Deletions cut 3 bases from V and 6 bases from J, with 9 bases between.

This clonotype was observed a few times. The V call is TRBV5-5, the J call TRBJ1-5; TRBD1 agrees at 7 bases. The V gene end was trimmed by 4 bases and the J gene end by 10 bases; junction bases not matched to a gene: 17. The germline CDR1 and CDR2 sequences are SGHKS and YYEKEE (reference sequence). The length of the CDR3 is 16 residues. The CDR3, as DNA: TGTGCCAGCAGCCCAGGGGGTGCTGGAGTTTATATTCCCCAGCATTTT. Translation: CASSPGGAGVYIPQHF.

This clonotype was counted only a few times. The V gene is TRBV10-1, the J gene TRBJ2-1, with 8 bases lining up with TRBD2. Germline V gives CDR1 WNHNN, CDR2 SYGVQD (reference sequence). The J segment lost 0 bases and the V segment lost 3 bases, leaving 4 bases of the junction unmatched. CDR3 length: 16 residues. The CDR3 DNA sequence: TGCGCCAGCAGTGACCGGGAGGGTAGCTCCTACAATGAGCAGTTCTTC. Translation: CASSDREGSSYNEQFF.

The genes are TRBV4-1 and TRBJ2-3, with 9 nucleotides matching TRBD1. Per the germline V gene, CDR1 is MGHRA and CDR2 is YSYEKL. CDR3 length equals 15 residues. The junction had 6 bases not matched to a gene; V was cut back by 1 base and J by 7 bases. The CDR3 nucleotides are TGCGCCAGCAGCCAAGGGACAGGGGCTGGAAATACGCAGTATTTT. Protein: CASSQGTGAGNTQYF.

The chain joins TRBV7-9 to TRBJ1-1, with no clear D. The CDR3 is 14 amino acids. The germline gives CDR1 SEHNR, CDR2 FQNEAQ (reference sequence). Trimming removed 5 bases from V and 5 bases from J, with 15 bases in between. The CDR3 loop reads CASSPLLSGTEAFF. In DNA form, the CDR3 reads TGTGCCAGCAGCCCCCTTCTGTCCGGGACTGAAGCTTTCTTT.

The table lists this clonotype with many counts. The DNA for the CDR3 is TGTGCCAGCAGCCCGGACAGGATTCAAGAGACCCAGTACTTC. Its translation: CASSPDRIQETQYF. This rearrangement joins TRBV7-7 to TRBJ2-5; 7 nucleotides match TRBD1. Unmatched junction bases numbered 5, after V lost 5 bases and J lost 2 bases. The germline CDR1 and CDR2 sequences are SSHAT and FNYEAQ (reference sequence). CDR3 length: 14 residues.

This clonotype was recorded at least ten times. The CDR3 DNA is TGCGCCAGCAGCCATGACAGGGGGAACGAGCAGTACTTC. This encodes CASSHDRGNEQYF. The gene calls are TRBV4-3 and TRBJ2-7; 9 bases line up with TRBD1. With V trimmed by 3 bases and J by 5 bases, 2 bases remained unmatched. Germline CDR1 and CDR2: LGHNA and YSLEER. The CDR3 loop spans 13 amino acids.

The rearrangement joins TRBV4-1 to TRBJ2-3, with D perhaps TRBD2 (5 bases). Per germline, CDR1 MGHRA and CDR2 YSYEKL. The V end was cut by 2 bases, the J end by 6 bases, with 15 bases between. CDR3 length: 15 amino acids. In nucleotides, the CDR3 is TGCGCCAGCAGCCAAACTAGTTCCGGATTGGATACGCAGTATTTT. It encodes CASSQTSSGLDTQYF.

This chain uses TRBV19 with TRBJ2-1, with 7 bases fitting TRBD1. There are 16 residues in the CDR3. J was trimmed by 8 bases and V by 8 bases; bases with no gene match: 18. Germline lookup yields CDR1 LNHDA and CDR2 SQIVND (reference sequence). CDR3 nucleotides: TGTGCCAGTTGCAGTGAGGGGGCTTGTGCCTCCTATGAGCAGTTCTTC. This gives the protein CASCSEGACASYEQFF.

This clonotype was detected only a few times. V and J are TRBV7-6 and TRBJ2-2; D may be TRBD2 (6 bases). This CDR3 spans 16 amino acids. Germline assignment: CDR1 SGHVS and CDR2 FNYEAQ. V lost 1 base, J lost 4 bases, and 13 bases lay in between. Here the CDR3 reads CASSLGAGGSTGELFF. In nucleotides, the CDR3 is TGTGCCAGCAGCTTAGGGGCCGGGGGTAGCACCGGGGAGCTGTTTTTT.

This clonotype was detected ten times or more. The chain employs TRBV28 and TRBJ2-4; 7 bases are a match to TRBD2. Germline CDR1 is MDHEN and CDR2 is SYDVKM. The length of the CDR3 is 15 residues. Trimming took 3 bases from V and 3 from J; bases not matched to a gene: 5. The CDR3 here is CASSFLAANKNIQYF. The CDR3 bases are TGTGCCAGCAGTTTCCTAGCGGCTAACAAAAACATTCAGTACTTC.

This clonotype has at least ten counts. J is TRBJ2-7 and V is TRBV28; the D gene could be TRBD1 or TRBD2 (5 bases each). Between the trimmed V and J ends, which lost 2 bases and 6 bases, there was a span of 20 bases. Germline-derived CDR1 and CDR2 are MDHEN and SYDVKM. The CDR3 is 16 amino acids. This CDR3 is CASSLPRQGVLGEQYF. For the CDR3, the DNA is TGTGCCAGCAGTTTACCTCGGCAGGGAGTATTGGGCGAGCAGTACTTC. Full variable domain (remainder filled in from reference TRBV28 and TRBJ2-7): DVKVTQSSRYLVKRTGEKVFLECVQDMDHENMFWYRQDPGLGLRLIYFSYDVKMKEKGDIPEGYSVSREKKERFSLILESASTNQTSMYLCASSLPRQGVLGEQYFGPGTRLTVT.

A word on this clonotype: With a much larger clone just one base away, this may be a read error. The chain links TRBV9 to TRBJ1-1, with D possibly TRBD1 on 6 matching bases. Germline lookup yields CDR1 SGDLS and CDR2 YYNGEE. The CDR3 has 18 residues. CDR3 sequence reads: CASSVDVDPGHRNSEAFF. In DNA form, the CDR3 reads TGTGCCAGCAGCGTAGATGTGGACCCGGGACACCGGAACTCTGAAGCTTTCTTT.